A single sample is the source of the 11 T cell receptor beta chains below, sequenced in a study of blood T cell repertoires in COVID-19. Sequencing used immunoSEQ multiplex PCR; TCRdb keeps in-frame clones, though not all of them. The table has just under 350,000 clones, more than 70% seen once. The material sequenced was peripheral blood. The receptors here all came from a woman between 70 and 85 years old with COVID-19, enrolled during active disease.

The chain has TRBV5-1 and TRBJ2-7; 9 bases fit TRBD2. The CDR3 runs 14 residues. Trimming cost V 4 bases and J 6 bases; bases outside gene matches: 8. Germline CDR1 is SGHRS and CDR2 is YFSETQ. The DNA for the CDR3 is TGCGCCAGCAGCCTACAGAAGGGACTAGCCGAGCAGTACTTC. Translating it yields CASSLQKGLAEQYF.

The chain carries TRBV5-1 and TRBJ2-3, with TRBD1 matching 9 bases. Per the germline V gene, CDR1 is SGHRS and CDR2 is YFSETQ. J lost 3 bases, V lost 4 bases, and 6 bases had no gene match. The CDR3 is 15 amino acids. CDR3 nucleotides: TGCGCCAGCAGCGCCCCGGGACAGGGAACAGATACGCAGTATTTT. It specifies CASSAPGQGTDTQYF.

The CDR3 coding sequence is TGCGCCAGCAGCCCCGGGACAGGGGGCGGGGAAGCTTTCTTT. Translated: CASSPGTGGGEAFF. This rearrangement joins TRBV4-3 to TRBJ1-1; 12 bases are a match to TRBD1. The CDR3 extends over 14 amino acids. Unmatched junction bases numbered 5, after V lost 4 bases and J lost 8 bases. CDR1 and CDR2 (germline): LGHNA, YSLEER.

The rearrangement uses TRBV28 and TRBJ1-6, with D perhaps TRBD1 (5 bases). The CDR3 sequence is 15 residues long. Germline CDR1 and CDR2: MDHEN and SYDVKM. V was trimmed by 3 bases and J by 7 bases, leaving 13 bases between them. The CDR3 is CASSLDGGGNSPLHF. The CDR3, as DNA: TGTGCCAGCAGTTTGGATGGGGGGGGGAATTCACCCCTCCACTTT.

The V and J genes are TRBV6-5 and TRBJ2-5; D perhaps matches TRBD2 (5 bases). The CDR3 spans 12 residues. V lost 7 bases, J lost 3 bases, and 9 bases lay in between. Germline CDR1 and CDR2: MNHEY and SVGAGI. CDR3: CASKNGEETQYF. The CDR3 region has the DNA TGTGCCAGCAAAAACGGGGAAGAGACCCAGTACTTC.

This clone appeared a single time. The chain links TRBV5-6 to TRBJ1-1; D call uncertain. CDR1 SGHDT and CDR2 YYEEEE come from the germline V gene. The length of the CDR3 is 12 residues. The V and J ends lost 0 bases and 6 bases respectively, with 6 bases between them. The CDR3, as DNA: TGTGCCAGCAGCTTGGGGGCGTCTGAAGCTTTCTTT. The encoded protein is CASSLGASEAFF.

The chain is built from TRBV6-5 and TRBJ2-5; 12 nucleotides agree with TRBD2. CDR3 size: 14 residues. V dropped 11 bases and J dropped 5; count of bases not matched to a gene: 9. Germline assignment: CDR1 MNHEY and CDR2 SVGAGI. CDR3 nucleotide sequence: TGTGCCGGATCTAGCGGGGGGGCCGCTGAGACCCAGTACTTC. Translated, it gives CAGSSGGAAETQYF.

The CDR3 spells CASSLYGLAGETQYF. CDR3 in DNA: TGTGCCAGCAGCTTGTATGGACTAGCAGGGGAGACCCAGTACTTC. The V and J genes are TRBV7-2 and TRBJ2-5, with 8 bases matching TRBD2. The CDR3 extends over 15 amino acids. V lost 3 bases, J lost 5 bases, and 8 bases stayed unmatched. Germline CDR1 and CDR2: SGHTA and FQGNSA.

The chain carries TRBV11-2 and TRBJ1-1, with TRBD1 identical over 7 bases. The CDR3 loop spans 16 amino acids. Losses at the gene ends were 5 bases for V and 0 bases for J; bases not matched to a gene: 9. In germline, CDR1 is SGHAT, CDR2 FQNNGV. The CDR3 loop reads CASSRWQGGMNTEAFF. For the CDR3, the DNA is TGTGCCAGCAGCCGCTGGCAGGGGGGCATGAACACTGAAGCTTTCTTT.

This clone was counted once. The chain employs TRBV6-5 and TRBJ2-5; D might be TRBD1 (6 bases). CDR1 and CDR2 (germline): MNHEY, SVGAGI. The CDR3 consists of 15 residues. V was pared by 6 bases and J by 3 bases, with 17 bases between. The CDR3 loop reads CASRYTGTPKETQYF. As DNA, the CDR3 is TGTGCCAGCAGATATACCGGGACACCCAAAGAGACCCAGTACTTC.

The chain has TRBV9 and TRBJ1-2; 8 positions agree with TRBD1. Germline CDR1 reads SGDLS; CDR2 reads YYNGEE. Losses at the gene ends were 2 bases for V and 9 bases for J; bases not matched to a gene: 9. The CDR3 sequence is 14 residues long. This chain's CDR3 is CASSVATGQGRYTF. CDR3 sequence (DNA): TGTGCCAGCAGCGTCGCCACCGGACAGGGTCGCTACACCTTC.